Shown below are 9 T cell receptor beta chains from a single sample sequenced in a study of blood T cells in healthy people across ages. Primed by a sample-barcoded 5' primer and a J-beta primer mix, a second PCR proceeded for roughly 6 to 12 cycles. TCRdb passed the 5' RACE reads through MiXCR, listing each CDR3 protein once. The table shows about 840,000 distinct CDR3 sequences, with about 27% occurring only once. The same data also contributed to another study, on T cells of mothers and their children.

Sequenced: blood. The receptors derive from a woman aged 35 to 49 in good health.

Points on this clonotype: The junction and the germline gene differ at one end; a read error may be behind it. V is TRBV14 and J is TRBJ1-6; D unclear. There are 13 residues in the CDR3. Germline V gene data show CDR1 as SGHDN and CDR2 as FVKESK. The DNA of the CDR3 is TGTGCCAGCAGCCAAGGGGCGGACTCACCCCCCCACTTT. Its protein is CASSQGADSPPHF.

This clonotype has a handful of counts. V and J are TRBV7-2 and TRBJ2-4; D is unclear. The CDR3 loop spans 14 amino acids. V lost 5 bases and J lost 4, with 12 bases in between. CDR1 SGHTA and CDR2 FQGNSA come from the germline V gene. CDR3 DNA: TGTGCCAGCAGCCCGAGACACACAAAAAACATTCAGTACTTC. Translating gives CASSPRHTKNIQYF.

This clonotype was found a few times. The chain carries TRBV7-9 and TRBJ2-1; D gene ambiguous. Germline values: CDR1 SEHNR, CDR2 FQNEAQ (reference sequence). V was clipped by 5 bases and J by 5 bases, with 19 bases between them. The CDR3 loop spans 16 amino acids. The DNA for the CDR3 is TGTGCCAGCAGCGGACGGGCAGGTACCCCGGACAATGAGCAGTTCTTC. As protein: CASSGRAGTPDNEQFF.

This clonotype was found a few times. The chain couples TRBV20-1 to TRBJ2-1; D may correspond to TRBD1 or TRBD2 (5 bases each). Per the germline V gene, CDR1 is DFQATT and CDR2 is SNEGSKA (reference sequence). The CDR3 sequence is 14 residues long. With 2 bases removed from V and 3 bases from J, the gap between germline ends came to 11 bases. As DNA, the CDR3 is TGCAGTGCTAGACAGGGAGAGGGCTACAATGAGCAGTTCTTC. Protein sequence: CSARQGEGYNEQFF.

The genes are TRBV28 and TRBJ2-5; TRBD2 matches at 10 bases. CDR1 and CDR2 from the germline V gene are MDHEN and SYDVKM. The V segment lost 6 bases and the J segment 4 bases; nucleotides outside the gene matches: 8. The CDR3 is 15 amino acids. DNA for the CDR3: TGTGCCAGCAGGGATAGCGGGGGGCCAGGAGAGACCCAGTACTTC. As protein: CASRDSGGPGETQYF.

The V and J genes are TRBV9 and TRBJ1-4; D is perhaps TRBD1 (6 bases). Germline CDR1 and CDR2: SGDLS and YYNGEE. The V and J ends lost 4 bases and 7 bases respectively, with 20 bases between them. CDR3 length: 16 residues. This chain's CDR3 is CASSLGGGGPSEKLFF. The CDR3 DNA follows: TGTGCCAGCAGCCTGGGTGGAGGGGGGCCGAGTGAAAAACTGTTTTTT.

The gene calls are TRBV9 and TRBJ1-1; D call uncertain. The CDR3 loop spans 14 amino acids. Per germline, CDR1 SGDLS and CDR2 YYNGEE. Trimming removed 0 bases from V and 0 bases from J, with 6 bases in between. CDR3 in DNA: TGTGCCAGCAGCGTAGCACAGTTGAACACTGAAGCTTTCTTT. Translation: CASSVAQLNTEAFF.

CDR3 DNA: TGTGCCAGCAGCAATCCGGCAGGAATGAACACTGAAGCTTTCTTT. It specifies CASSNPAGMNTEAFF. This chain links TRBV21-1 with TRBJ1-1. TRBV21-1 is noted as a pseudogene. The CDR3 loop spans 15 amino acids.

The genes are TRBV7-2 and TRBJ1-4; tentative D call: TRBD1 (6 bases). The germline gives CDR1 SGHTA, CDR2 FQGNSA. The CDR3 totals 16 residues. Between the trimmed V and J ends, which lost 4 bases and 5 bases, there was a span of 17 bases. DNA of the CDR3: TGTGCCAGCAGCTCCGTCCCCGGGGGCTGGAATGAAAAACTGTTTTTT. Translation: CASSSVPGGWNEKLFF.